This is a list of T cell receptor beta chains from one sample in a study of human CD8 memory T cell subsets. For each CDR3 protein, TCRdb gives one entry from its re-call of the 5' RACE reads, without DNA. Here the sample table reports roughly 16,000 distinct CDR3 sequences. The source material was CD8+ stem-like memory T cells (TSCM and TCM) sorted from PBMCs. The origin of the receptors is a human donor in good health. Both conserved end residues are part of each CDR3. A row's size may be missing; if present it is once, few, many or a size class.

TRBJ1-1 - TRBV28 CASSLAQGTEAFF
TRBJ1-5 - TRBV12-3/TRBV12-4 CASSSRDRADEPQHF
TRBJ1-2 - TRBV20-1 CSARDQRGYGYTF
TRBJ2-2 - TRBV29-1 CSVDLTTGELFF
TRBJ1-5 medium-sized TRBV5-5 CASSLGPYSNQPQHF
TRBJ2-1 - TRBV20-1 CSAQGSIVNEQFF
TRBJ2-6 medium-sized TRBV7-9 CASSSGRSSGANVLTF
TRBJ1-2 - TRBV4-2 CASSQEGGQGADGYTF
TRBJ2-7 - TRBV28 CASSLLRGRGTGDDEQYF
TRBJ1-6 - TRBV15 CATSRERRGGVSPLHF
TRBJ2-1 - TRBV11-3 CASSLEGPGSSYNEQFF
TRBJ2-7 - TRBV7-6 CASSPTYDTFLGEQYF
TRBJ2-1 medium-sized TRBV5-8 CASLPGQGSVNEQFF
TRBJ2-7 - TRBV28 CASSLGQGDYEQYF
TRBJ2-5 - TRBV5-5 CASSPGLAGVQETQYF
TRBJ2-7 - TRBV15 CATSRENRNEQYF
TRBJ2-7 - TRBV14 CASSPYGGREQYF
TRBJ2-7 - TRBV27 CASSFSTGGYSYEQYF
TRBJ1-1 medium-sized TRBV4-3 CASSQDALRGAEAFF
TRBJ1-1 - TRBV30 CAWSVGGRNTEAFF
TRBJ2-1 - TRBV11-2 CASSLGSGYEQFF
TRBJ2-5 - TRBV7-6 CASSPWTSGRQETQYF
TRBJ1-6 - TRBV9 CASSPGPGTVGSPLHF
TRBJ2-1 - TRBV7-8 CASSLGVETYNEQFF
TRBJ2-7 - TRBV6-2/TRBV6-3 CASSTGFPYEQYF
TRBJ2-7 - TRBV5-1 CASSPKGYEQYF
TRBJ2-7 - TRBV2 CASRGGEDLPYEQYF
TRBJ1-1 - TRBV6-5 CASSPQHPTPGDTEAFF
TRBJ1-1 - TRBV6-5 CASRTGMNTEAFF
TRBJ2-1 - TRBV9 CASSVGNDQKEFF
TRBJ2-1 - TRBV19 CASSTDSGRYYNEQFF
TRBJ2-5 - TRBV29-1 CSVELAGGQETQYF
TRBJ1-4 medium-sized TRBV20-1 CSARDPDRGANEKLFF
TRBJ1-2 - TRBV3-1 CASSQGPGTGVYGYTF
TRBJ1-2 - TRBV29-1 CSVGDSGYGYTF
TRBJ2-1 - TRBV4-3 CASSQERRLAGVYEQFF
TRBJ2-7 - TRBV20-1 CSARDLLGQRSYEQYF
TRBJ2-1 - TRBV10-2 CASSSDRDPYNEQFF
TRBJ1-1 - TRBV5-6 CASSSRQDEAFF
TRBJ2-7 - TRBV29-1 CSVAGWTSGRRAEDEQYF
TRBJ1-1 - TRBV12-3/TRBV12-4 CASSFYQGQMIMNTEAFF
TRBJ2-7 - TRBV7-9 CASSLSGQPSEQYF
TRBJ2-1 - TRBV30 CAWSWGNEQFF
TRBJ1-5 - TRBV21-1 CASSTRETTSNQPQHF
TRBJ2-5 - TRBV27 CASSLSIQETQYF
TRBJ1-5 - TRBV6-5 CASSYAGGNQPQHF
TRBJ2-1 - TRBV7-9 CASSLAGGPGGEQFF
TRBJ1-2 - TRBV2 CASSESQGDVVYGYTF
TRBJ2-1 - TRBV11-2 CASSPVGNSYNEQFF
TRBJ2-1 - TRBV27 CASSWGKDRDGFF
TRBJ2-2 - TRBV19 CASSIVGELFF
TRBJ2-5 - TRBV29-1 CSVDLRGRETQYF
TRBJ1-2 - TRBV27 CASSPYTETDYGYTF
TRBJ2-1 - TRBV6-6 CASSKVSYNEQFF